Only one count was recorded for the clone carrying this T cell receptor (beta chain). The authors amplified TCR beta CDR3 regions from RNA transcripts. Amplification began with first-round RT-PCR using HTBI primers, then second-round multiplex PCR was performed. TCRdb independently ran MiXCR on the multiplex PCR reads; one entry per CDR3 protein. The sample has roughly 1.1 million distinct CDR3 sequences; about two fifths are singletons. Germline assignment: CDR1 SQVTM and CDR2 ANQGSEA. This CDR3 region has 15 residues. J lost 1 base, V lost 4 bases, and 7 bases had no gene match. The record originates from a study of Graves' ophthalmopathy and Graves' hyperthyroidism.

Specimen: peripheral blood or thyroid tissue (not recorded which). This sequence originates from an adult man with Graves' hyperthyroidism. The chain recombines TRBV29-1 with TRBJ2-7; TRBD2 matches 10 bases. CDR3 in amino acids: CSVAQTSGKSYEQYF. In DNA form, the CDR3 reads TGCAGCGTTGCGCAAACTAGCGGGAAATCCTACGAGCAGTACTTC.